This is a list of T cell receptor beta chains from one sample in a study of vaccination and CD4 T cells after COVID-19. Via MiXCR, TCRdb re-called the PCR reads, giving one row per CDR3 protein. The sample records 12,000 or so distinct CDR3 sequences, under 80% being singletons. What these receptors recognize is not known. What was sequenced was CD4+ T cells from blood, cultured in vitro. These receptors all stem from a human donor who had recovered from COVID-19. CDR3s include the opening cysteine and the closing phenylalanine or tryptophan. The D gene is left open where the match is weak. The size field is filled for only some rows; it gives once, few, many or a size class.

V	size	J	D	CDR3	DNA
TRBV9	.	TRBJ1-6	.	CASSVSDSYNSPLHF	TGTGCCAGCAGCGTGTCAGACAGCTATAATTCACCCCTCCACTTT
TRBV6-1	.	TRBJ1-6	TRBD1	CAIKDRANSPLHF	TGTGCCATCAAGGACAGGGCCAATTCACCCCTCCACTTT
TRBV27	.	TRBJ2-1	TRBD1	CASSLVQNPGQEDNEQFF	TGTGCCAGCAGTTTAGTCCAGAACCCGGGACAGGAAGACAATGAGCAGTTCTTC
TRBV5-1	.	TRBJ2-5	.	CASSSTSLETQYF	TGCGCCAGCAGCTCGACTAGTTTAGAGACCCAGTACTTC
TRBV6-1	few	TRBJ1-2	TRBD1	CASSRDRPLDYGYTF	TGTGCCAGCAGCCGGGACAGACCGTTGGACTATGGCTACACCTTC
TRBV6-2/TRBV6-3	.	TRBJ1-4	.	CASSYSLDSPNEKLFF	TGTGCCAGCAGTTACTCCCTGGACAGCCCCAATGAAAAACTGTTTTTT
TRBV27	few	TRBJ1-6	.	CASSFDRSSPLHF	TGTGCCAGCAGTTTCGACAGGAGCTCACCCCTCCACTTT
TRBV7-9	.	TRBJ1-1	.	CASSFYSAISEAFF	TGTGCCAGCAGCTTCTATTCCGCGATCTCTGAAGCTTTCTTT
TRBV6-4	.	TRBJ2-2	.	CASSSGNTGELFF	TGTGCCAGCAGTAGCGGGAACACCGGGGAGCTGTTTTTT
TRBV7-6	few	TRBJ1-5	.	CASSLAEGLNQPQHF	TGTGCCAGCAGCTTAGCGGAGGGGCTCAATCAGCCCCAGCATTTT
TRBV7-8	.	TRBJ2-5	TRBD2	CASSLGGRAETQYF	TGTGCCAGCAGCTTAGGCGGGAGAGCTGAGACCCAGTACTTC
TRBV9	.	TRBJ2-1	.	CASSPNPWDDEQFF	TGTGCCAGCAGCCCGAATCCATGGGACGATGAGCAGTTCTTC
TRBV20-1	.	TRBJ1-2	TRBD1	CSVMGQGAPWGGYTF	TGCAGTGTTATGGGGCAGGGGGCCCCTTGGGGTGGCTACACCTTC
TRBV4-1	.	TRBJ1-5	.	CASSQPRAGGNQPQHF	TGCGCCAGCAGCCAACCCAGGGCCGGGGGAAATCAGCCCCAGCATTTT
TRBV11-3	.	TRBJ2-7	.	CASSVIGEGLAPYEQYF	TGTGCCAGCAGCGTTATCGGGGAAGGGCTTGCGCCCTACGAGCAGTACTTC
TRBV6-1	.	TRBJ2-3	.	CASSEAPAGFTDTQYF	TGTGCCAGCAGTGAAGCGCCAGCGGGTTTCACAGATACGCAGTATTTT
TRBV7-7	.	TRBJ2-2	.	CANSLGGDGELFF	TGTGCTAACAGCTTAGGTGGAGACGGGGAGCTGTTTTTT
TRBV2	.	TRBJ1-4	TRBD1	CASSIPAQGAEGKLFF	TGTGCCAGCAGTATTCCGGCTCAGGGGGCGGAGGGAAAACTGTTTTTT
TRBV2	.	TRBJ2-1	.	CASSEIASYNEQFF	TGTGCCAGCAGTGAAATAGCTTCGTACAATGAGCAGTTCTTC
TRBV20-1	.	TRBJ2-3	TRBD2	CSARDPGLAGAGSIDTQYF	TGCAGTGCTAGAGACCCGGGACTAGCGGGAGCCGGGTCGATAGATACGCAGTATTTT
TRBV19	.	TRBJ1-2	TRBD1	CASSRGQEDGYTF	TGTGCCAGTAGTAGGGGACAGGAGGATGGCTACACCTTC
TRBV7-2	.	TRBJ1-2	TRBD1	CASSSGTGDYGYTF	TGTGCCAGCAGCTCCGGGACAGGGGACTATGGCTACACCTTC
TRBV6-2/TRBV6-3	once	TRBJ2-7	.	CASSYGAGAYEQYF	TGTGCCAGCAGTTACGGGGCCGGGGCCTACGAGCAGTACTTC
TRBV7-2	medium-sized	TRBJ1-3	.	CASSLERGAGNTIYF	TGTGCCAGCAGCTTAGAGAGAGGGGCTGGAAACACCATATATTTT
TRBV6-1	.	TRBJ1-6	.	CASSDRDENSPLHF	TGTGCCAGCAGTGATCGGGACGAAAATTCACCCCTCCACTTT
TRBV20-1	few	TRBJ2-2	.	CSARDAGNTGELFF	TGCAGTGCTAGAGACGCGGGTAACACCGGGGAGCTGTTTTTT
TRBV7-9	.	TRBJ2-5	.	CASSLLSETQYF	TGTGCCAGCAGCTTATTGTCGGAGACCCAGTACTTC
TRBV2	.	TRBJ2-5	.	CALAAGLQETQYF	TGTGCCTTAGCGGCAGGGCTTCAAGAGACCCAGTACTTC
TRBV6-1	few	TRBJ1-4	TRBD1	CASGTPGGGEKLFF	TGTGCCAGCGGGACCCCAGGGGGAGGCGAAAAACTGTTTTTT
TRBV18	few	TRBJ2-2	TRBD2	CASSPTTSGSYGELFF	TGTGCCAGCTCACCCACGACTAGCGGGAGCTACGGGGAGCTGTTTTTT
TRBV6-1	medium-sized	TRBJ2-2	.	CASSELTRGTGELFF	TGTGCCAGCAGTGAATTGACGCGGGGCACCGGGGAGCTGTTTTTT
TRBV15	.	TRBJ2-1	.	CATSRDLKQSYNEQFF	TGTGCCACCAGCAGAGATCTGAAGCAGTCCTACAATGAGCAGTTCTTC
TRBV11-2	few	TRBJ2-7	.	CASSSLRRASKSYEQYF	TGTGCCAGCAGCTCTTTGCGCCGGGCCTCAAAATCCTACGAGCAGTACTTC
TRBV5-1	.	TRBJ2-7	.	CASSLTSSSDETNEQYF	TGCGCCAGCAGCTTGACGTCAAGTTCAGATGAGACAAACGAGCAGTACTTC
TRBV5-1	.	TRBJ1-5	.	CASSTGHGDSNQPQHF	TGCGCCAGCAGCACGGGACATGGCGATAGCAATCAGCCCCAGCATTTT
TRBV5-1	once	TRBJ2-5	TRBD2	CASSYGGRSQQETQYF	TGCGCCAGCAGTTACGGCGGGAGGAGTCAACAAGAGACCCAGTACTTC
TRBV30	few	TRBJ1-2	.	CAWKVVYGYTF	TGTGCCTGGAAGGTAGTTTATGGCTACACCTTC
TRBV20-1	few	TRBJ1-6	.	CSAGLDTNSPLHF	TGCAGTGCGGGATTGGACACAAATTCACCCCTCCACTTT
TRBV27	few	TRBJ1-6	.	CASSLRGGSNSPLHF	TGTGCCAGCAGTTTACGGGGAGGTTCAAATTCACCCCTCCACTTT
TRBV7-9	.	TRBJ2-1	TRBD2	CASSRLAGATYNEQFF	TGTGCCAGCAGCAGACTAGCGGGAGCCACCTACAATGAGCAGTTCTTC
TRBV30	.	TRBJ2-5	.	CAQGHQETQYF	TGTGCCCAGGGCCACCAAGAGACCCAGTACTTC
TRBV20-1	.	TRBJ2-5	.	CSATKLGQETQYF	TGCAGTGCCACGAAGCTTGGGCAAGAGACCCAGTACTTC
TRBV6-1	few	TRBJ1-1	.	CASSEGGGNTEAFF	TGTGCCAGCAGTGAAGGGGGAGGGAACACTGAAGCTTTCTTT
TRBV2	few	TRBJ2-1	TRBD2	CASTLLAGPYNEQFF	TGTGCCAGCACCCTACTAGCGGGACCCTACAATGAGCAGTTCTTC
TRBV5-4	.	TRBJ2-3	.	CASSLDWTASTDTQYF	TGTGCCAGCAGCTTGGATTGGACAGCTAGCACAGATACGCAGTATTTT
TRBV5-4	.	TRBJ2-1	TRBD2	CASRGTSGRIYNEQFF	TGTGCCAGCAGAGGGACTAGCGGGAGAATCTACAATGAGCAGTTCTTC
TRBV20-1	.	TRBJ2-3	.	CSAGSSNPPSDTQYF	TGCAGTGCTGGCTCTAGCAATCCTCCTTCAGATACGCAGTATTTT
TRBV5-8	.	TRBJ1-1	.	CASSFRAVNTEAFF	TGTGCCAGCAGCTTCAGGGCTGTGAACACTGAAGCTTTCTTT
TRBV14	.	TRBJ1-5	.	CASSQGINQPQHF	TGTGCCAGCAGCCAAGGGATCAATCAGCCCCAGCATTTT
TRBV15	few	TRBJ2-5	TRBD1	CATSRVAGGMETQYF	TGTGCCACCAGCAGAGTTGCAGGGGGCATGGAGACCCAGTACTTC
TRBV7-2	.	TRBJ2-7	.	CASSLGTDSYEQYF	TGTGCCAGCAGCTTAGGCACGGATTCCTACGAGCAGTACTTC
TRBV7-2	.	TRBJ2-3	TRBD2	CASSLRPGLGTDTQYF	TGTGCCAGCAGCCTAAGACCGGGACTAGGCACAGATACGCAGTATTTT
TRBV15	few	TRBJ2-3	TRBD2	CATSTGLADSDTQYF	TGTGCCACCAGCACGGGACTAGCGGACTCAGATACGCAGTATTTT